These 25 T cell receptor beta chains came from one sample sequenced in a study of regulatory T cells in long-lasting Graves disease. Arm-PCR of CDR3 regions and iRepertoire HTBI primers were used to build TCR beta libraries. TCRdb redid the calling of the multiplex PCR reads with MiXCR, one entry per CDR3 protein. The repertoire holds about 430,000 distinct CDR3 sequences, with 21% as singletons. The time point is: persistent/refractory GD, antithyroid drugs over 5 years with positive TRAb. From PBMCs, RNA was extracted and then used to make the TCR library. Here the sequenced sample was peripheral blood mononuclear cells (PBMCs), taken when the disease was refractory, from a patient treated with antithyroid drugs. The receptors derive from a female donor with Graves disease.

This clonotype was observed at least ten times. The chain links TRBV7-2 to TRBJ2-7; the match to TRBD1 covers 10 bases. This CDR3 spans 16 amino acids. Germline V CDR1 and CDR2: SGHTA, FQGNSA. Trimming removed 4 bases from V and 3 bases from J; junction bases left unmatched: 9. The CDR3 here is CASSSGAGQGYYEQYF. CDR3 DNA: TGTGCCAGCAGCTCCGGGGCGGGACAGGGGTACTACGAGCAGTACTTC.

This clonotype was counted many times. This sequence joins TRBV5-5 and TRBJ2-5; maybe TRBD2 (6 bases). Trimming cost V 8 bases and J 3 bases, with 17 bases left between them. CDR1 is SGHKS, CDR2 YYEKEE, per germline (reference sequence). CDR3 length: 14 amino acids. DNA of the CDR3: TGTGCCAGGGCAACTCTTTCGGGGGAAGAGACCCAGTACTTC. It translates to CARATLSGEETQYF.

This clonotype was seen a few times. This chain uses TRBV5-6 with TRBJ2-7; D remains unclear. The CDR3 runs 11 residues. The V end was cut by 4 bases, the J end by 4 bases, with 6 bases between. CDR1 is SGHDT and CDR2 is YYEEEE in the germline V gene. The CDR3 DNA sequence: TGTGCCAGCAGCAAAAATTACGAGCAGTACTTC. It specifies CASSKNYEQYF.

The table lists this clonotype with a few counts. The V and J genes are TRBV5-6 and TRBJ1-5; D perhaps matches TRBD1 (5 bases). CDR1 is SGHDT, CDR2 YYEEEE, per germline. CDR3 length: 15 residues. With 2 bases removed from V and 3 bases from J, the gap between germline ends came to 12 bases. The CDR3 is CASSFRQSDNQPQHF. CDR3 in DNA: TGTGCCAGCAGCTTCCGACAGAGTGACAATCAGCCCCAGCATTTT.

This sequence joins TRBV30 and TRBJ1-2; D is ambiguous. V was pared by 2 bases and J by 0 bases, with 4 bases between. Germline V gene data show CDR1 as GTSNPN and CDR2 as SVGIG (reference sequence). This CDR3 contains 12 residues. The CDR3 protein is CAWSTANYGYTF. DNA for the CDR3: TGTGCCTGGAGTACAGCTAACTATGGCTACACCTTC.

The rearrangement uses TRBV4-1 and TRBJ2-7; 8 bases are a match to TRBD2. The CDR3 consists of 15 residues. V shed 3 bases and J 3 bases; nucleotides not matched to a gene: 7. In germline, CDR1 is MGHRA, CDR2 YSYEKL. The CDR3, as DNA: TGCGCCAGCAGCCAGGTACTAGCGGAGAGCTACGAGCAGTACTTC. It yields the protein CASSQVLAESYEQYF.

This clonotype was seen ten or more times. The chain recombines TRBV29-1 with TRBJ2-4; D remains unclear. V lost 3 bases, J lost 0 bases, and 6 bases lay in between. The CDR3 is made up of 13 amino acids. Germline V gene lookup returns CDR1 SQVTM and CDR2 ANQGSEA. The CDR3 nucleotides are TGCAGCGTTGAGGACCTAGCCAAAAACATTCAGTACTTC. Its translation: CSVEDLAKNIQYF.

This clonotype was seen only a few times. The chain combines TRBV16 with TRBJ1-4, with a tentative D call TRBD1 (6 bases). The CDR3 is 16 residues long. In germline, CDR1 is KGHSY, CDR2 FQNENV. The V and J ends lost 4 bases and 4 bases respectively, with 16 bases between them. CDR3 protein: CASSRDDRIINEKLFF. In DNA, the CDR3 is TGTGCCAGCAGCCGAGACGACAGGATCATTAATGAAAAACTGTTTTTT.

The chain employs TRBV28 and TRBJ1-5; no clear D. This CDR3 comprises 16 residues. V was clipped by 5 bases and J by 2 bases, with 16 bases between them. The germline V gene has CDR1 MDHEN and CDR2 SYDVKM. In nucleotides, the CDR3 is TGTGCCAGCAGTCCCTTGGCACCCCGGGGCAATCAGCCCCAGCATTTT. Translation gives CASSPLAPRGNQPQHF.

This chain connects TRBV20-1 to TRBJ1-1; a possible D gene is TRBD1 (6 bases). CDR3 length: 16 amino acids. Between the trimmed V and J ends, which lost 6 bases and 7 bases, there was a span of 27 bases. Looked up from germline, CDR1 is DFQATT and CDR2 is SNEGSKA (reference sequence). The CDR3 DNA is TGCAGTGCCCGCCAGGACAGACGGACAAAATATGATGAAGCTTTCTTT. This gives the protein CSARQDRRTKYDEAFF.

In this sample, this clonotype turned up many times. The chain uses TRBV3-1 and TRBJ1-1, with 7 bases identical to TRBD1. Germline V gene sequence: CDR1 LGHDT, CDR2 YNNKEL (reference sequence). The CDR3 spans 14 residues. The V gene end was trimmed by 3 bases and the J gene end by 4 bases; junction bases not matched to a gene: 5. Written as DNA, the CDR3 is TGTGCCAGCAGCCAGTCAACAGGGGCCACTGAAGCTTTCTTT. This sequence encodes CASSQSTGATEAFF.

This clonotype has only a few counts. The rearrangement joins TRBV7-8 to TRBJ1-5; TRBD1 agrees at 7 bases. The germline V gene encodes CDR1 SGHVS and CDR2 FQNEAQ. The junction had 4 bases not matched to a gene; V was cut back by 5 bases and J by 0 bases. This CDR3 contains 15 residues. The CDR3 DNA sequence: TGTGCCAGCAGCCTCGACAGGGCTAGCAATCAGCCCCAGCATTTT. Protein sequence: CASSLDRASNQPQHF.

This clonotype was counted at least ten times. The gene calls are TRBV12-3 or TRBV12-4 and TRBJ2-2, with D tentatively TRBD2 (5 bases). The V end was cut by 7 bases, the J end by 6 bases, with 15 bases between. The CDR3 spans 14 residues. The CDR3 nucleotides read TGTGCCAGCAACCGTCGTTCAGCGGCCGGGGAGCTGTTTTTT. This sequence encodes CASNRRSAAGELFF.

J is TRBJ2-5 and V is TRBV20-1; D remains unclear. From germline, CDR1 is DFQATT and CDR2 SNEGSKA (reference sequence). The CDR3 covers 12 residues. Trimming pared 1 base from V and 3 bases from J, leaving 6 bases between. Written as DNA, the CDR3 is TGCAGTGCTAGAGGACCGAAAGAGACCCAGTACTTC. This encodes CSARGPKETQYF.

This clonotype was counted ten times or more. The rearrangement joins TRBV20-1 to TRBJ1-5; D is ambiguous. The germline V and J ends were trimmed by 3 bases and 6 bases, with 15 bases remaining between them. This CDR3 has 14 amino acids. In germline, CDR1 is DFQATT, CDR2 SNEGSKA (reference sequence). Written as DNA, the CDR3 is TGCAGTGCTAGCGACGGTGGGGAGGTTCAGCCCCAGCATTTT. Its protein product is CSASDGGEVQPQHF.

This clonotype was recorded many times. The chain uses TRBV28 and TRBJ1-5; 8 bases agree with TRBD1. Trimming cost V 8 bases and J 6 bases; bases outside gene matches: 12. The CDR3 runs 15 residues. The germline gives CDR1 MDHEN, CDR2 SYDVKM. The CDR3 reads CASAGGQGSTQPQHF. The DNA of the CDR3 is TGTGCCAGCGCTGGAGGACAGGGAAGTACTCAGCCCCAGCATTTT.

In this sample, this clonotype turned up a few times. This chain joins TRBV28 and TRBJ1-1, with D perhaps TRBD1 (5 bases). The CDR3 is 14 amino acids. The germline gives CDR1 MDHEN, CDR2 SYDVKM. Trimming cost V 2 bases and J 4 bases, with 11 bases left between them. In nucleotides, the CDR3 is TGTGCCAGCAGTTTAAGGTACACAGGCACTGAAGCTTTCTTT. This encodes CASSLRYTGTEAFF.

This clonotype showed up many times. The chain has TRBV6-1 and TRBJ2-7, with a weak D call TRBD1 (6 bases). V was pared by 8 bases and J by 0 bases, with 11 bases between. The CDR3 consists of 13 residues. CDR1 is MNHNS and CDR2 is SASEGT in the germline V gene. CDR3 bases: TGTGCCAGCCTGGGCAGGGGCTCCTACGAGCAGTACTTC. Residues: CASLGRGSYEQYF.

In its sample, this clonotype was seen many times. This chain uses TRBV9 with TRBJ2-5; possibly TRBD1 for D (5 bases). Trimming took off 1 base at V and 5 bases at J, with 12 bases between the two ends. Germline V CDR1 and CDR2: SGDLS, YYNGEE. This CDR3 has 14 amino acids. The CDR3 region is CASSVRGTSETQYF. Written as DNA, the CDR3 is TGTGCCAGCAGCGTAAGGGGAACCTCTGAGACCCAGTACTTC.

V gene TRBV2 combines with J gene TRBJ2-3, with D perhaps TRBD1 (6 bases). Per the germline V gene, CDR1 is SNHLY and CDR2 is FYNNEI. This CDR3 is built from 13 residues. The ends were cut back, 5 bases at V and 6 bases at J, with 12 bases in the middle. CDR3 protein: CASSRTERDTQYF. The CDR3 nucleotides read TGTGCCAGCAGTCGGACAGAAAGGGATACGCAGTATTTT.

This clonotype was counted ten times or more. V gene TRBV12-3 or TRBV12-4 combines with J gene TRBJ2-7; D is unclear. Trimming took 3 bases from V and 5 from J, leaving 8 bases between them. This CDR3 has 12 residues. CDR3 in amino acids: CASSLALDEQYF. The DNA for the CDR3 is TGTGCCAGCAGTTTGGCCTTAGACGAGCAGTACTTC.

DNA of the CDR3: TGCAGTGCCCCCCTGCCGGACAGTGGTACGCAGTATTTT. It translates to CSAPLPDSGTQYF. The V call is TRBV20-1, the J call TRBJ2-3; D is perhaps TRBD1 (6 bases). Germline lookup yields CDR1 DFQATT and CDR2 SNEGSKA (reference sequence). CDR3 size: 13 residues. Trimming shortened V by 6 bases and J by 8 bases, and 18 bases separated the two germline ends.

This clonotype was seen many times. The rearrangement joins TRBV29-1 to TRBJ2-7, with no clear D. CDR3 length: 14 amino acids. Trimming shortened V by 6 bases and J by 0 bases, and 15 bases separated the two germline ends. Per germline, CDR1 SQVTM and CDR2 ANQGSEA. The chain's CDR3 is CSVITEWSSYEQYF. The CDR3 DNA is TGCAGCGTCATTACAGAGTGGAGCTCCTACGAGCAGTACTTC.

This clonotype occurred a few times. The chain combines TRBV27 with TRBJ1-1; unclear D gene. Trimming removed 3 bases from V and 6 bases from J, with 11 bases in between. Germline V CDR1 and CDR2: MNHEY, SMNVEV (reference sequence). The CDR3 length is 13 residues. CDR3 amino acids: CASSFGNLAEAFF. CDR3 DNA: TGTGCCAGCAGTTTCGGAAATTTGGCTGAAGCTTTCTTT.

Ten or more counts support this clonotype. CDR3 DNA: TGTGCCAGCTGTAGCAGCGGCCAAGAGACCCAGTACTTC. Translation: CASCSSGQETQYF. J is TRBJ2-5 and V is TRBV12-3 or TRBV12-4; D possibly corresponds to TRBD2 (5 bases). V lost 8 bases to trimming and J lost 1 base, with 11 bases between them. The CDR3 consists of 13 residues.